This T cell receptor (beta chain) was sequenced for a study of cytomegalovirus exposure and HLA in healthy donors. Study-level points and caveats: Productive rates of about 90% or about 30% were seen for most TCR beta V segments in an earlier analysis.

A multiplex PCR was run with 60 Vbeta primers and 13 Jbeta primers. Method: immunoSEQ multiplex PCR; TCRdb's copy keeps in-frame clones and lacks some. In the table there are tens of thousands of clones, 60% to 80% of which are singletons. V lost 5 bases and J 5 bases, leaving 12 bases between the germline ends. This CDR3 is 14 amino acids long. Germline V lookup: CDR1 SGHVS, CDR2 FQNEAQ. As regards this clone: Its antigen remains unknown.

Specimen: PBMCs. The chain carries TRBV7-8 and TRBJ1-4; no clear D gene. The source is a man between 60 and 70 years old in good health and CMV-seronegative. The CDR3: CASSPPGANEKLFF. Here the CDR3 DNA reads TGTGCCAGCAGCCCCCCGGGAGCAAATGAAAAACTGTTTTTT.